This passage covers 9 T cell receptor beta chains from one sample sequenced in a study of post-analysis software for immune sequencing data. Unique molecular identifiers featured in each of the TCR beta cDNA libraries. TCRdb ran MiXCR on the PCR reads and lists one entry per CDR3 protein. The data hold some 370,000 distinct CDR3 sequences, with approximately 33% observed a single time. Antigens of these TCRs are unknown. Whole-study results and caveats: With TRBV5-6, TRBV5-1 and TRBV20-1 included, about five TRBV segments were more frequent in patients than in controls.

Specimen: blood. The receptor set was obtained from a girl between 10 and 17 years old with multiple sclerosis.

The V gene is TRBV4-3, the J gene TRBJ2-7; 9 nucleotides align to TRBD1. V lost 4 bases, J lost 6 bases, and 10 bases stayed unmatched. Germline V CDR1 and CDR2: LGHNA, YSLEER. This CDR3 region has 15 residues. The CDR3: CASSLDRGLPLEQYF. The CDR3 bases are TGCGCCAGCAGCCTGGACAGGGGACTTCCCCTCGAGCAGTACTTC.

The CDR3 bases are TGTGCCTGTTTGACAGGGGGCGCGAACACTGAAGCTTTCTTT. Translated: CACLTGGANTEAFF. This rearrangement joins TRBV30 to TRBJ1-1, with 10 bases lining up with TRBD1. CDR3 length equals 14 residues. Per germline, CDR1 GTSNPN and CDR2 SVGIG (reference sequence). The trim removed 6 bases at V and 1 base at J, leaving 5 bases unmatched. The complete variable domain, with remaining parts taken from reference TRBV30 and TRBJ1-1, reads SQTIHQWPATLVQPVGSPLSLECTVEGTSNPNLYWYRQAAGRGLQLLFYSVGIGQISSEVPQNLSASRPQDRQFILSSKKLLLSDSGFYLCACLTGGANTEAFFGQGTRLTVV.

The rearrangement links TRBV10-3 to TRBJ2-6, with a possible D match to TRBD2 (7 bases). V gave up 2 bases and J gave up 2 bases, with 10 bases separating them. The CDR3 sequence is 16 residues long. CDR1 and CDR2 from the germline V gene are ENHRY and SYGVKD. The CDR3 DNA reads as TGTGCCATCAGTGAGAGGGAGGGGGCTGGGGCCAACGTCCTGACTTTC. Translated: CAISEREGAGANVLTF.

The rearrangement links TRBV5-6 to TRBJ2-2; TRBD1 might be the D (6 bases). Deletions cut 4 bases from V and 6 bases from J, with 13 bases between. Looked up from germline, CDR1 is SGHDT and CDR2 is YYEEEE. The length of the CDR3 is 14 residues. The DNA of the CDR3 is TGTGCCAGCAGCCGAACAGGGTCCGCCGGGGAGCTGTTTTTT. Protein: CASSRTGSAGELFF. The complete variable domain, with remaining parts taken from reference TRBV5-6 and TRBJ2-2, reads DAGVTQSPTHLIKTRGQQVTLRCSPKSGHDTVSWYQQALGQGPQFIFQYYEEEERQRGNFPDRFSGHQFPNYSSELNVNALLLGDSALYLCASSRTGSAGELFFGEGSRLTVL.

This chain uses TRBV29-1 with TRBJ1-1; D may be TRBD1 (6 bases). The V gene's germline CDR1 is SQVTM and CDR2 ANQGSEA. This CDR3 has 13 residues. Trimming removed 6 bases from V and 0 bases from J, with 11 bases in between. CDR3 bases: TGCAGCGTAAAGGGGGTTTTGAACACTGAAGCTTTCTTT. Its protein is CSVKGVLNTEAFF.

J is TRBJ2-5 and V is TRBV20-1; 7 bases fit TRBD2. Trimming took 4 bases from V and 4 from J; bases not matched to a gene: 6. Per the germline V gene, CDR1 is DFQATT and CDR2 is SNEGSKA (reference sequence). The CDR3 sequence is 13 residues long. The CDR3 DNA follows: TGCAGTGCTACTGGCGGGGGAGGAGAGACCCAGTACTTC. Translating it yields CSATGGGGETQYF.

V usage is TRBV6-5 and J usage is TRBJ1-1; D not resolved. The CDR3 totals 13 residues. Germline-derived CDR1 and CDR2 are MNHEY and SVGAGI. V dropped 2 bases and J dropped 7 bases, with 11 bases sitting between them. The CDR3 region has the DNA TGTGCCAGCAGTTACGCAGGCACGAGTGAAGCTTTCTTT. Protein product: CASSYAGTSEAFF.

The CDR3 loop is CSANRDKETQYF. The CDR3 DNA sequence: TGCAGTGCTAACCGGGACAAAGAGACCCAGTACTTC. This chain joins TRBV20-1 and TRBJ2-5; tentative D call: TRBD1 (6 bases). Per germline, CDR1 DFQATT and CDR2 SNEGSKA (reference sequence). The CDR3 totals 12 residues. V lost 4 bases and J 3 bases, leaving 9 bases between the germline ends.

At least ten counts were recorded for this clonotype. The chain joins TRBV6-5 to TRBJ2-4, with a weak D call TRBD2 (6 bases). The better agreement between TRBJ2-7 and the DNA end casts doubt on the J call. The CDR3 contains 13 residues. The germline CDR1 and CDR2 sequences are MNHEY and SVGAGI. The CDR3 DNA is TGTGCCAGCAGCCCCGGAGGAGGGTACGAGCAGTACTTC. Its protein product is CASSPGGGYEQYF.